Given below is one T cell receptor (beta chain) in context. With 10 bases removed from V and 5 bases from J, the gap between germline ends came to 17 bases. Per the germline V gene, CDR1 is MDHEN and CDR2 is SYDVKM. CDR3 length: 13 residues. The sample originates from a study of blood T cell repertoires in COVID-19. Assay used: immunoSEQ multiplex PCR; TCRdb lists only in-frame clones, some missing. Seen here are 85,000 to 130,000 clones, about four fifths observed once, and the top ten hold about 3.6%. Input material: peripheral blood. The chain is built from TRBV28 and TRBJ1-1, with unresolved D. The receptor was isolated from a woman older than 75 with active or convalescent COVID-19. In DNA form, the CDR3 reads TGTGCCACCAATTCGGCAGGAATGACTGAAGCTTTCTTT. Encoded protein: CATNSAGMTEAFF.